These T cell receptor beta chains were read from a single sample in a study of neurological immune-mediated disorders. One entry per CDR3 protein results from TCRdb running MiXCR on the 5' RACE reads. The table records about 36,000 distinct CDR3 sequences, 10% to 13% of them present only once. The specimen sequenced was PBMCs. Receptors were obtained from a woman aged 25 to 39 with HTLV-1-associated myelopathy (HAM/TSP). Both conserved end residues are part of each CDR3. Fields, in order: D gene, J gene, clone size, V gene, CDR3 protein, CDR3 DNA. A D gene is named only where the DNA matches it firmly. Where a row states a size, it is once, few, many or the class of an expanded clone; other rows omit it.

d_gene: TRBD2
j_gene: TRBJ2-2
abundance: many
v_gene: TRBV3-1
CDR3aa: CASSQETSGGNTGELFF
CDR3nt: TGTGCCAGCAGCCAGGAAACTAGCGGGGGTAACACCGGGGAGCTGTTTTTT

d_gene: TRBD1
j_gene: TRBJ1-5
abundance: few
v_gene: TRBV4-1
CDR3aa: CASSQLPGTGWQPQHF
CDR3nt: TGCGCCAGCAGCCAACTCCCAGGGACAGGTTGGCAGCCCCAGCATTTT

d_gene: -
j_gene: TRBJ2-3
abundance: many
v_gene: TRBV5-1
CDR3aa: CASSLFRDPNYRAGRRTDTQYF
CDR3nt: TGCGCCAGCAGCTTGTTCCGGGACCCAAATTATCGGGCAGGGAGAAGAACAGATACGCAGTATTTT

d_gene: -
j_gene: TRBJ1-4
abundance: -
v_gene: TRBV30
CDR3aa: CAWSVLGNNEKLFF
CDR3nt: TGTGCCTGGAGTGTACTTGGAAATAATGAAAAACTGTTTTTT

d_gene: TRBD2
j_gene: TRBJ2-3
abundance: many
v_gene: TRBV20-1
CDR3aa: CSATRGFLAGNSDTQYF
CDR3nt: TGCAGTGCTACCCGGGGTTTTTTAGCGGGGAATTCAGATACGCAGTATTTT

d_gene: -
j_gene: TRBJ2-1
abundance: medium-sized
v_gene: TRBV5-1
CDR3aa: CASSLSGGPFNEQFF
CDR3nt: TGCGCCAGCAGCTTGTCCGGGGGGCCCTTTAATGAGCAGTTCTTC

d_gene: TRBD2
j_gene: TRBJ2-3
abundance: many
v_gene: TRBV7-9
CDR3aa: CASSFVLAGGATTDTQYF
CDR3nt: TGTGCCAGCAGCTTCGTCCTAGCGGGGGGTGCTACGACAGATACGCAGTATTTT

d_gene: TRBD1
j_gene: TRBJ1-6
abundance: many
v_gene: TRBV20-1
CDR3aa: CSASGPGGSYNSPLHF
CDR3nt: TGCAGTGCTAGCGGGCCAGGGGGATCCTATAATTCACCCCTCCACTTT

d_gene: -
j_gene: TRBJ1-3
abundance: -
v_gene: TRBV12-3/TRBV12-4
CDR3aa: CASSLGAASGNTIYF
CDR3nt: TGTGCCAGCAGTTTAGGGGCGGCCTCTGGAAACACCATATATTTT

d_gene: TRBD2
j_gene: TRBJ2-6
abundance: many
v_gene: TRBV6-1
CDR3aa: CATHRQRGLSGANVLTF
CDR3nt: TGTGCCACTCACCGCCAGCGGGGCCTCTCTGGGGCCAACGTCCTGACTTTC

d_gene: -
j_gene: TRBJ1-3
abundance: -
v_gene: TRBV30
CDR3aa: CAGTLRGGNTIYF
CDR3nt: TGTGCCGGGACTCTTAGGGGGGGCAACACCATATATTTT

d_gene: TRBD2
j_gene: TRBJ2-1
abundance: many
v_gene: TRBV2
CDR3aa: CASRWDRTRGDNEQFF
CDR3nt: TGTGCCAGCAGGTGGGACCGCACTCGGGGGGACAATGAGCAGTTCTTC

d_gene: TRBD1
j_gene: TRBJ1-5
abundance: many
v_gene: TRBV5-1
CDR3aa: CASSLGQGEAQPQHF
CDR3nt: TGCGCCAGCAGCCTGGGACAGGGGGAAGCTCAGCCCCAGCATTTT

d_gene: -
j_gene: TRBJ1-1
abundance: many
v_gene: TRBV5-1
CDR3aa: CASSPLAGNTEAFF
CDR3nt: TGCGCCAGCTCACCCCTCGCCGGGAACACTGAAGCTTTCTTT

d_gene: TRBD2
j_gene: TRBJ2-2
abundance: many
v_gene: TRBV7-2
CDR3aa: CASSLKGLAGLLPELFF
CDR3nt: TGTGCCAGCAGCTTAAAGGGACTAGCGGGGCTCCTTCCGGAGCTGTTTTTT

d_gene: -
j_gene: TRBJ2-1
abundance: -
v_gene: TRBV7-6
CDR3aa: CASSLGPIGSYNEQFF
CDR3nt: TGTGCCAGCAGTCTAGGTCCTATCGGGAGCTACAATGAGCAGTTCTTC

d_gene: TRBD2
j_gene: TRBJ2-3
abundance: many
v_gene: TRBV7-9
CDR3aa: CASSGGGARYTDTQYF
CDR3nt: TGTGCCAGCAGCGGCGGGGGGGCACGTTACACAGATACGCAGTATTTT

d_gene: -
j_gene: TRBJ1-2
abundance: many
v_gene: TRBV3-1
CDR3aa: CASSHVRGAGGYTF
CDR3nt: TGTGCCAGCAGCCATGTACGAGGGGCTGGCGGCTACACCTTC

d_gene: -
j_gene: TRBJ2-3
abundance: many
v_gene: TRBV10-1
CDR3aa: CASSEAGLSTDTQYF
CDR3nt: TGCGCCAGCAGTGAAGCAGGGCTCAGCACAGATACGCAGTATTTT

d_gene: TRBD1
j_gene: TRBJ1-1
abundance: many
v_gene: TRBV15
CDR3aa: CATSGTGQGDISRAFF
CDR3nt: TGTGCCACCAGCGGAACGGGACAGGGAGACATTAGCCGAGCTTTCTTT

d_gene: -
j_gene: TRBJ2-6
abundance: many
v_gene: TRBV6-1
CDR3aa: CATKTPSGANVLTF
CDR3nt: TGTGCCACCAAAACCCCCTCTGGGGCCAACGTCCTGACTTTC

d_gene: -
j_gene: TRBJ1-4
abundance: many
v_gene: TRBV4-1
CDR3aa: CASRSGEEEKLFF
CDR3nt: TGCGCCAGCAGGTCAGGGGAAGAAGAAAAACTGTTTTTT

d_gene: TRBD1
j_gene: TRBJ1-2
abundance: many
v_gene: TRBV18
CDR3aa: CASSPKGQGAVGYTF
CDR3nt: TGTGCCAGCTCACCCAAGGGACAGGGGGCAGTTGGCTACACCTTC

d_gene: -
j_gene: TRBJ1-1
abundance: many
v_gene: TRBV20-1
CDR3aa: CSARVPTLMNTEAFF
CDR3nt: TGCAGTGCTAGAGTACCGACACTTATGAACACTGAAGCTTTCTTT

d_gene: TRBD1
j_gene: TRBJ1-4
abundance: many
v_gene: TRBV12-3/TRBV12-4
CDR3aa: CASRESGQGNEKLFF
CDR3nt: TGTGCCAGCAGGGAATCGGGACAGGGGAATGAAAAACTGTTTTTT

d_gene: -
j_gene: TRBJ1-2
abundance: many
v_gene: TRBV16
CDR3aa: CASSQSGGSYGYTF
CDR3nt: TGTGCCAGCAGCCAATCGGGCGGATCCTATGGCTACACCTTC

d_gene: -
j_gene: TRBJ2-3
abundance: many
v_gene: TRBV5-1
CDR3aa: CASGPGAGGTDTQYF
CDR3nt: TGCGCCAGCGGACCTGGGGCCGGGGGCACAGATACGCAGTATTTT

d_gene: -
j_gene: TRBJ1-2
abundance: many
v_gene: TRBV7-9
CDR3aa: CASSFLTPTVSYGYTF
CDR3nt: TGTGCCAGCAGCTTTTTAACCCCGACAGTCTCCTATGGCTACACCTTC

d_gene: -
j_gene: TRBJ1-4
abundance: many
v_gene: TRBV20-1
CDR3aa: CSAGRTNEKLFF
CDR3nt: TGCAGTGCAGGGAGGACTAATGAAAAACTGTTTTTT

d_gene: TRBD1
j_gene: TRBJ1-2
abundance: few
v_gene: TRBV12-3/TRBV12-4
CDR3aa: CASSPGQGNGYTF
CDR3nt: TGTGCCAGCAGCCCTGGACAGGGAAATGGCTACACCTTC

d_gene: -
j_gene: TRBJ2-7
abundance: many
v_gene: TRBV5-1
CDR3aa: CASSLEGEIYEQYF
CDR3nt: TGCGCCAGCAGCTTGGAGGGGGAGATCTACGAGCAGTACTTC

d_gene: -
j_gene: TRBJ1-1
abundance: many
v_gene: TRBV20-1
CDR3aa: CSARVTRDSKKAFF
CDR3nt: TGCAGTGCTAGAGTTACCAGGGATTCGAAGAAAGCTTTCTTT

d_gene: TRBD1
j_gene: TRBJ2-7
abundance: many
v_gene: TRBV5-5
CDR3aa: CASSSGTAFYEQYF
CDR3nt: TGTGCCAGCAGTTCCGGGACAGCCTTCTACGAGCAGTACTTC

d_gene: -
j_gene: TRBJ1-6
abundance: -
v_gene: TRBV20-1
CDR3aa: CSASSGKGDSRYNSPLHF
CDR3nt: TGCAGTGCTAGTAGCGGGAAGGGTGATTCTCGCTATAATTCACCCCTCCACTTT

d_gene: -
j_gene: TRBJ1-1
abundance: many
v_gene: TRBV10-3
CDR3aa: CAISESNRGENTEAFF
CDR3nt: TGTGCCATCAGTGAGTCGAATAGGGGCGAGAACACTGAAGCTTTCTTT

d_gene: -
j_gene: TRBJ2-3
abundance: -
v_gene: TRBV7-2
CDR3aa: CASSFYICSADTEAGGNTDTQYF
CDR3nt: -

d_gene: TRBD1
j_gene: TRBJ2-3
abundance: many
v_gene: TRBV29-1
CDR3aa: CSVEGQGGTDTQYF
CDR3nt: TGCAGCGTTGAGGGACAGGGAGGCACAGATACGCAGTATTTT

d_gene: TRBD1
j_gene: TRBJ1-2
abundance: many
v_gene: TRBV2
CDR3aa: CASSPDRASYGYTF
CDR3nt: TGTGCCAGCAGTCCAGACAGGGCATCATATGGCTACACCTTC

d_gene: TRBD1
j_gene: TRBJ1-1
abundance: many
v_gene: TRBV7-2
CDR3aa: CASSLDRGHTEAFF
CDR3nt: TGTGCCAGCAGCCTAGACAGGGGACACACTGAAGCTTTCTTT

d_gene: -
j_gene: TRBJ1-2
abundance: many
v_gene: TRBV12-3/TRBV12-4
CDR3aa: CASSFWAGWGYTF
CDR3nt: TGTGCCAGCAGTTTTTGGGCCGGGTGGGGCTACACCTTC

d_gene: -
j_gene: TRBJ2-1
abundance: many
v_gene: TRBV6-1
CDR3aa: CASSEAWREQFF
CDR3nt: TGTGCCAGCAGTGAAGCTTGGAGGGAGCAGTTCTTC

d_gene: -
j_gene: TRBJ2-2
abundance: many
v_gene: TRBV12-3/TRBV12-4
CDR3aa: CASSFGPGELFF
CDR3nt: TGTGCCAGCAGTTTCGGGCCCGGGGAGCTGTTTTTT

d_gene: TRBD1
j_gene: TRBJ2-1
abundance: many
v_gene: TRBV7-2
CDR3aa: CASSEPGTGWNEQFF
CDR3nt: TGTGCCAGCAGCGAACCCGGGACAGGGTGGAATGAGCAGTTCTTC

d_gene: -
j_gene: TRBJ1-6
abundance: many
v_gene: TRBV6-2/TRBV6-3
CDR3aa: CASSYSDRSSYNSPLHF
CDR3nt: TGTGCCAGCAGTTACTCGGACAGAAGCTCCTATAATTCACCCCTCCACTTT

d_gene: -
j_gene: TRBJ2-7
abundance: many
v_gene: TRBV5-6
CDR3aa: CASSLGLWEQYF
CDR3nt: TGTGCCAGCAGCTTGGGCCTTTGGGAGCAGTACTTC

d_gene: -
j_gene: TRBJ1-1
abundance: medium-sized
v_gene: TRBV5-5
CDR3aa: CASSDRVGANTEAFF
CDR3nt: TGTGCCAGCAGCGATAGGGTGGGAGCGAACACTGAAGCTTTCTTT

d_gene: -
j_gene: TRBJ1-1
abundance: many
v_gene: TRBV5-1
CDR3aa: CASSLGRGEAFF
CDR3nt: TGCGCCAGCAGTCTTGGACGCGGTGAAGCTTTCTTT

d_gene: -
j_gene: TRBJ2-7
abundance: many
v_gene: TRBV7-2
CDR3aa: CASSLSAQSSYEQYF
CDR3nt: TGTGCCAGCAGCTTGTCAGCTCAGAGTTCCTACGAGCAGTACTTC

d_gene: TRBD1
j_gene: TRBJ2-1
abundance: few
v_gene: TRBV11-3
CDR3aa: CASMGQDLNEQFF
CDR3nt: TGTGCCAGCATGGGACAGGACCTCAATGAGCAGTTCTTC

d_gene: -
j_gene: TRBJ2-5
abundance: many
v_gene: TRBV7-2
CDR3aa: CASSLESASTWETQYF
CDR3nt: TGTGCCAGCAGCTTAGAGTCCGCCTCGACGTGGGAGACCCAGTACTTC

d_gene: -
j_gene: TRBJ2-5
abundance: many
v_gene: TRBV5-1
CDR3aa: CASSPRWPAQETQYF
CDR3nt: TGCGCCAGCAGCCCCCGATGGCCAGCCCAAGAGACCCAGTACTTC

d_gene: TRBD1
j_gene: TRBJ2-5
abundance: many
v_gene: TRBV12-3/TRBV12-4
CDR3aa: CASSPGQALQETQYF
CDR3nt: TGTGCCAGCAGTCCCGGACAGGCGCTCCAAGAGACCCAGTACTTC

d_gene: -
j_gene: TRBJ1-1
abundance: many
v_gene: TRBV12-3/TRBV12-4
CDR3aa: CASSFRDTEAFF
CDR3nt: TGTGCCAGCAGTTTTAGGGACACTGAAGCTTTCTTT

d_gene: -
j_gene: TRBJ1-1
abundance: many
v_gene: TRBV3-1
CDR3aa: CASSLRGSDTEAFF
CDR3nt: TGTGCCAGCAGCCTCAGGGGTTCGGACACTGAAGCTTTCTTT

d_gene: TRBD1
j_gene: TRBJ1-6
abundance: many
v_gene: TRBV20-1
CDR3aa: CSARDQGAYSPLHF
CDR3nt: TGCAGTGCTAGAGACCAGGGGGCTTATTCACCCCTCCACTTT

d_gene: -
j_gene: TRBJ2-1
abundance: many
v_gene: TRBV3-1
CDR3aa: CASSQDEAARSYNEQFF
CDR3nt: TGTGCCAGCAGCCAAGATGAGGCCGCCCGCTCCTACAATGAGCAGTTCTTC

d_gene: -
j_gene: TRBJ1-4
abundance: many
v_gene: TRBV20-1
CDR3aa: CSARPSGGHEKLFF
CDR3nt: TGCAGTGCTAGGCCTTCGGGAGGCCATGAAAAACTGTTTTTT